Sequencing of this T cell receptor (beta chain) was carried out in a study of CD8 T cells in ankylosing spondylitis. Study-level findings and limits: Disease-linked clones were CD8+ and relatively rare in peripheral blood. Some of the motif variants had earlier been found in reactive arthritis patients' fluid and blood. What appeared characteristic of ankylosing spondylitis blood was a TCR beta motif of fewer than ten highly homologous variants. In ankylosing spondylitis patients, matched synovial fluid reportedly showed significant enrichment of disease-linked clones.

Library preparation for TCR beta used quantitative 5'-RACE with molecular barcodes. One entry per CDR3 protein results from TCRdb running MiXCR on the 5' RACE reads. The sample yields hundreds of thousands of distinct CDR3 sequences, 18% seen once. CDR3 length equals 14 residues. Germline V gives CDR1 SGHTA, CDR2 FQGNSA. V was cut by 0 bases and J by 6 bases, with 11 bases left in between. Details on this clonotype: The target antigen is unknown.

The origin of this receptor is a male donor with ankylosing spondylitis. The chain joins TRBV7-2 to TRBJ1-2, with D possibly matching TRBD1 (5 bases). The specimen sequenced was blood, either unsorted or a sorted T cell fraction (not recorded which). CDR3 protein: CASSLAGDWDGYTF. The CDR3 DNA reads TGTGCCAGCAGCTTAGCGGGGGATTGGGATGGCTACACCTTC.